Below, 18 T cell receptor beta chains from the same sample are listed, as sequenced in a study of shared clonotypes between healthy human individuals. The table came from immunoSEQ multiplex PCR; TCRdb's copy has only in-frame clones and leaves some out. Here the sample spans about 2.4 million clones, roughly 93% being singletons. The sequencing sample was made of naive CD4+ T cells from PBMCs. Subset given: CD45RA+ positively selected. These receptors were collected from a man aged 18-30 years in good health. Some clones in this sample may be carry-over from other donors' samples.

The chain combines TRBV27 with TRBJ2-7; possibly TRBD1 or TRBD2 for D (5 bases each). The CDR3 runs 18 residues. Between the trimmed V and J ends, which lost 4 bases and 2 bases, there was a span of 24 bases. Germline CDR1 reads MNHEY; CDR2 reads SMNVEV (reference sequence). For the CDR3, the DNA is TGTGCCAGCAGTTATAGGCTCGTATGGGCAGGGAGACCCTACGAGCAGTACTTC. Protein product: CASSYRLVWAGRPYEQYF.

The chain has TRBV19 and TRBJ1-2; possibly TRBD1 for D (5 bases). V lost 7 bases to trimming and J lost 5 bases, with 14 bases between them. The CDR3 is 13 residues long. Germline V gene lookup returns CDR1 LNHDA and CDR2 SQIVND (reference sequence). CDR3 nucleotide sequence: TGTGCCAGTAACGCTGGGGCAGCTTATGGCTACACCTTC. This codes for CASNAGAAYGYTF.

The sample holds one count of this clone. The gene calls are TRBV4-3 and TRBJ2-3; 8 bases are shared with TRBD1. The CDR3 runs 17 residues. In germline, CDR1 is LGHNA, CDR2 YSLEER. With V trimmed by 0 bases and J by 2 bases, 7 bases remained unmatched. The DNA of the CDR3 is TGCGCCAGCAGCCAAGATATTAACAGGGGGTTCACAGATACGCAGTATTTT. It yields the protein CASSQDINRGFTDTQYF.

This rearrangement joins TRBV5-1 to TRBJ1-1; D is unclear. Germline assignment: CDR1 SGHRS and CDR2 YFSETQ. V was clipped by 0 bases and J by 2 bases, with 11 bases between them. CDR3 size: 15 residues. CDR3 bases: TGCGCCAGCAGCTTGGCCATAGCAGGCAACACTGAAGCTTTCTTT. Translating gives CASSLAIAGNTEAFF. Using reference TRBV5-1 and TRBJ1-1 for the parts outside the CDR3, the full variable domain is KAGVTQTPRYLIKTRGQQVTLSCSPISGHRSVSWYQQTPGQGLQFLFEYFSETQRNKGNFPGRFSGRQFSNSRSEMNVSTLELGDSALYLCASSLAIAGNTEAFFGQGTRLTVV.

The chain combines TRBV28 with TRBJ1-1, with 7 bases fitting TRBD1. J was trimmed by 1 base and V by 5 bases; bases with no gene match: 4. Germline V gene sequence: CDR1 MDHEN, CDR2 SYDVKM. The CDR3 runs to 14 residues. The CDR3 DNA reads TGTGCCAGCAGTGCGGGACAGCGGAACACTGAAGCTTTCTTT. Translated: CASSAGQRNTEAFF.

V gene TRBV4-1 combines with J gene TRBJ2-1, with 8 bases identical to TRBD2. Germline lookup yields CDR1 MGHRA and CDR2 YSYEKL. The trim removed 4 bases at V and 2 bases at J, leaving 10 bases unmatched. There are 17 residues in the CDR3. CDR3 sequence reads: CASSRAIPGLAYNEQFF. The CDR3 DNA sequence: TGCGCCAGCAGCCGGGCGATTCCGGGACTAGCCTACAATGAGCAGTTCTTC.

The chain links TRBV19 to TRBJ2-5; D unresolved. CDR3 length: 15 residues. V gave up 2 bases and J gave up 5 bases, with 15 bases separating them. Germline CDR1 reads LNHDA; CDR2 reads SQIVND (reference sequence). In DNA, the CDR3 is TGTGCCAGTAGTATACGGACGGTCCCGCGGGAGACCCAGTACTTC. This sequence encodes CASSIRTVPRETQYF.

This rearrangement joins TRBV11-2 to TRBJ2-2; D could derive from TRBD1 or TRBD2 (6 bases each). V dropped 5 bases and J dropped 0 bases, with 7 bases sitting between them. The CDR3 contains 14 residues. Germline loops: CDR1 SGHAT, CDR2 FQNNGV. The CDR3 DNA sequence: TGTGCCAGCAGCGGGGGGCCGAACACCGGGGAGCTGTTTTTT. This sequence encodes CASSGGPNTGELFF.

As for this clone: Distinct nucleotide sequences in the sample also encode this CDR3. V gene TRBV5-1 combines with J gene TRBJ2-7; 8 nucleotides line up with TRBD1. Per the germline V gene, CDR1 is SGHRS and CDR2 is YFSETQ. Unmatched junction bases numbered 1, after V lost 2 bases and J lost 0 bases. There are 14 residues in the CDR3. The CDR3 DNA reads as TGCGCCAGCAGCTTTACAGGGGGCTCCTACGAGCAGTACTTC. As protein: CASSFTGGSYEQYF.

V is TRBV4-3 and J is TRBJ2-1; D is unclear. Deletions cut 0 bases from V and 4 bases from J, with 19 bases between. Germline V gene lookup returns CDR1 LGHNA and CDR2 YSLEER. There are 18 residues in the CDR3. CDR3 sequence (DNA): TGCGCCAGCAGCCAAGAAAGAGATTGGATATGGGTTTACAATGAGCAGTTCTTC. This translates into CASSQERDWIWVYNEQFF.

The chain links TRBV10-3 to TRBJ1-3; D is ambiguous. The CDR3 extends over 14 amino acids. V lost 3 bases, J lost 4 bases, and 10 bases lay in between. From germline, CDR1 is ENHRY and CDR2 SYGVKD. CDR3 loop: CAISDQVTGNTIYF. DNA of the CDR3: TGTGCCATCAGTGATCAGGTGACCGGAAACACCATATATTTT.

The chain couples TRBV5-1 to TRBJ2-1, with 8 nucleotides matching TRBD2. Germline V CDR1 and CDR2: SGHRS, YFSETQ. The CDR3 extends over 14 amino acids. V was pared by 4 bases and J by 3 bases, with 3 bases of the junction left unmatched. This CDR3 is CASSRSGVYNEQFF. In DNA form, the CDR3 reads TGCGCCAGCAGCCGTAGCGGGGTCTACAATGAGCAGTTCTTC. Full variable domain (outside the CDR3, taken from reference TRBV5-1 and TRBJ2-1): KAGVTQTPRYLIKTRGQQVTLSCSPISGHRSVSWYQQTPGQGLQFLFEYFSETQRNKGNFPGRFSGRQFSNSRSEMNVSTLELGDSALYLCASSRSGVYNEQFFGPGTRLTVL.

V usage is TRBV9 and J usage is TRBJ1-6, with 8 bases matching TRBD1. J gave up 8 bases and V 0 bases, and 4 bases lay outside the gene matches. The germline V gene has CDR1 SGDLS and CDR2 YYNGEE. CDR3 length: 15 amino acids. The CDR3: CASSVGTGTYSPLHF. The CDR3 DNA reads TGTGCCAGCAGCGTAGGGACAGGGACCTATTCACCCCTCCACTTT.

CDR3 sequence reads: CASSLSGTGGFRVLTF. The CDR3 DNA reads TGTGCCAGCAGCTTATCCGGTACCGGGGGATTCCGGGTCCTGACTTTC. The chain is built from TRBV5-5 and TRBJ2-6; possibly TRBD2 for D (6 bases). CDR1 is SGHKS and CDR2 is YYEKEE in the germline V gene (reference sequence). This CDR3 has 16 amino acids. V lost 2 bases, J lost 13 bases, and 22 bases lay in between.

The chain recombines TRBV19 with TRBJ2-5; perhaps TRBD1 as D (6 bases). V lost 5 bases and J 5 bases, leaving 9 bases between the germline ends. CDR3 length equals 12 residues. CDR1 and CDR2 from the germline V gene are LNHDA and SQIVND (reference sequence). The CDR3 sequence is CASSHRAETQYF. The CDR3 DNA sequence: TGTGCCAGTAGTCACAGGGCCGAGACCCAGTACTTC.

The chain uses TRBV7-9 and TRBJ1-5, with 10 bases aligning to TRBD1. CDR1 is SEHNR and CDR2 is FQNEAQ in the germline V gene (reference sequence). V dropped 6 bases and J dropped 5; count of bases not matched to a gene: 16. This CDR3 contains 18 residues. CDR3 DNA sequence: TGTGCCAGCAGTCTTACTCTGGGACAGGGGAATGTGGATCAGCCCCAGCATTTT. This codes for CASSLTLGQGNVDQPQHF.

The rearrangement links TRBV11-3 to TRBJ2-2; 8 positions agree with TRBD1. Trimming removed 5 bases from V and 3 bases from J; junction bases left unmatched: 5. CDR3 length equals 15 residues. The V gene's germline CDR1 is SGHNT and CDR2 YENEEA. The CDR3 region is CASSTGQGDTGELFF. The DNA of the CDR3 is TGTGCCAGCAGCACTGGACAGGGCGACACCGGGGAGCTGTTTTTT. Supplemented by reference TRBV11-3 and TRBJ2-2, the full variable domain reads EAGVVQSPRYKIIEKKQPVAFWCNPISGHNTLYWYLQNLGQGPELLIRYENEEAVDDSQLPKDRFSAERLKGVDSTLKIQPAELGDSAVYLCASSTGQGDTGELFFGEGSRLTVL.

The V gene is TRBV28, the J gene TRBJ1-1; D unclear. This CDR3 is 12 amino acids long. Looked up from germline, CDR1 is MDHEN and CDR2 is SYDVKM. Trimming took 11 bases from V and 4 from J, leaving 14 bases between them. The CDR3 loop reads CACGRLSTEAFF. Written as DNA, the CDR3 is TGTGCCTGCGGCAGACTCTCCACTGAAGCTTTCTTT.